The present entry profiles one TCR beta chain with its context. What antigen it recognizes has not been identified. Base-call qualities are not available, and no considerably larger clone is one nucleotide away. The record originates from a study of blood T cell repertoires in COVID-19 (TCRdb year 2020). Describing the broader study: Samples from collaborators originated in the United States, Italy and Spain and spanned both the acute and convalescent phases of COVID-19. Nearly every sample came with metadata listing a de-identified subject ID, COVID-19 status, age in years and sex. The samples were drawn from two sources: the first 160 participants of the ongoing ImmuneRACE study, and over 950 subjects contributed by 6 global collaborators. The dataset comprised deeply sampled blood TCRbeta repertoires from subjects exposed to, actively infected with, or recovered from COVID-19. The repertoires were made available in a free public database intended to serve as a resource for research on the immune response to SARS-CoV-2. The material from the prospective study consisted of cDNA or gDNA derived from T cells, B-cell-depleted T cells, or PBMCs. HLA class I and class II types, where available, came from metadata supplied by the sample provider rather than from assay-based typing.

The investigation overall reported the following: The amount of clinical and demographic metadata varied by source and participant and was provided uncurated.

V trim: 7 bases; J trim: 5 bases; unmatched bases: 1. Via the germline V gene, CDR1 is MNHEY and CDR2 SVGAGI. Measured from the cysteine to the phenylalanine, the CDR3 is 12 residues long. Only CDR3 DNA is held: 36 bases, read in frame from base 1. TCRbeta CDR3 regions were amplified from genomic DNA by means of the immunoSEQ Assay, a bias-controlled multiplex PCR. The original methods were these. Nucleated cell counts per sample were estimated from amplification of reference gene primers within the assay. Sequence reads were collapsed and filtered to measure the absolute abundance of every unique TCRbeta CDR3 rearrangement. For each sample, productive Simpson clonality was calculated by taking the square root of Simpson's diversity index across productive rearrangements. What TCRdb holds here is the immuneACCESS table cut down to in-frame rearrangements. Part of the clones is not present; checked against another copy, under half of the missing clones reflect an unresolved V gene, and the others are unexplained. The DNA gave D and trimming, while V, J and clone size come from that table. In all, the sample holds approximately 96,000 clones, and 90% of those were seen once. 1.5% to 2% of the sample rests with the top ten.

Each collaborating institution followed its own protocols to collect whole blood in K2EDTA tubes. Collaborator samples were shipped for TCRbeta analysis as frozen whole blood, isolated PBMCs, or DNA extracted from either sample type. The chain is made from TRBV6-5 and TRBJ1-4; a stretch of 7 junction bases matches TRBD1. The source is a man aged 55-75 years with acute or convalescent COVID-19. Sequencing was done on a sample of peripheral blood. In nucleotides, the sequence is TGTGCCAGCAAGACAGGGAATGAAAAACTGTTTTTT. It is translated as CASKTGNEKLFF.